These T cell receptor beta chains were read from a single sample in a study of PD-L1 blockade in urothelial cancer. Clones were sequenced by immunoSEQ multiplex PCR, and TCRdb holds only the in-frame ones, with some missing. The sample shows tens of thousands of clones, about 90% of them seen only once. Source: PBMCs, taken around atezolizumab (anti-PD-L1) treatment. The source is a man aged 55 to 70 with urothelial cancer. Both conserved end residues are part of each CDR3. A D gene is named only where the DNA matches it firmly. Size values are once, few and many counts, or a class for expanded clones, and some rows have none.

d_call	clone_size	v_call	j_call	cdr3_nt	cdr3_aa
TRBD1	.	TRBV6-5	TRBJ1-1	TGTGCCAGCAGTGTCGGACAGGGCAAGGGCACTGAAGCTTTCTTT	CASSVGQGKGTEAFF
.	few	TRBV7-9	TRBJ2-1	TGTGCCAGCCTCCCGGCAGGTTACAATGAGCAGTTCTTC	CASLPAGYNEQFF
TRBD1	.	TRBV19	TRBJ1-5	TGTGCCAGCAAGGACAGGGGGCATCAGCCCCAGCATTTT	CASKDRGHQPQHF
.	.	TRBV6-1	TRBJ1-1	TGTGCCAGCAGTCCCAGGGAATCGAGGGCTTTCTTT	CASSPRESRAFF
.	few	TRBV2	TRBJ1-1	TGTGCCAGCAGGACATCAACAGGGAGCCCTGAAGCTTTCTTT	CASRTSTGSPEAFF
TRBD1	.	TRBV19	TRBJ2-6	TGTGCCAGTAGTCTTGGACAGGGGGCGGGGGGGGCCAACGTCCTGACTTTC	CASSLGQGAGGANVLTF
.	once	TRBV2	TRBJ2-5	TGTGCCAGCAGTGATCGTGCGGGCCCAGAGACCCAGTACTTC	CASSDRAGPETQYF
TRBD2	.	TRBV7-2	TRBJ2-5	TGTGCCAGCAGCATCAGACTAGCGGGAGGAACTACCCAGACCCAGTACTTC	CASSIRLAGGTTQTQYF
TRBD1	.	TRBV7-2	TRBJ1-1	TGTGCCAGCTACAGGGGGCGCTTGAACACTGAAGCTTTCTTT	CASYRGRLNTEAFF
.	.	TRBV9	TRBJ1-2	TGTGCCAGCAGCGTAGACAGGGTGAATGGCTACACCTTC	CASSVDRVNGYTF
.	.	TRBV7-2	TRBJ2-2	TGTGCCAGCAGCTCGATCCTCCTGAGGGCCGGGGAGCTGTTTTTT	CASSSILLRAGELFF
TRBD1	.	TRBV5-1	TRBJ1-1	TGCGCCAGCAGCCGGGACAGGGCCGAGGACACTGAAGCTTTCTTT	CASSRDRAEDTEAFF
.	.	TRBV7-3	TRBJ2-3	TGTGCCAGCAGCCCGTCGGGACTCCGCACAGATACGCAGTATTTT	CASSPSGLRTDTQYF
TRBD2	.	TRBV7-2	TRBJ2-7	TGTGCCAGCAGCTTAGATTCGGGCGGGAGATACGAGCAGTACTTC	CASSLDSGGRYEQYF
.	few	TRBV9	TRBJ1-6	TGTGCCAGCAGCGTAGGCACCGGCGGACTTTCACCCCTCCACTTT	CASSVGTGGLSPLHF
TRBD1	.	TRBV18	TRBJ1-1	TGTGCCAGCTCACCTGCCGGGACAGGGAGCATGAACACTGAAGCTTTCTTT	CASSPAGTGSMNTEAFF
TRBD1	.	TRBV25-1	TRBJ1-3	TGTGCCAGCAGCCCGGGACAGGGGGTTTCTGGAAACACCATATATTTT	CASSPGQGVSGNTIYF
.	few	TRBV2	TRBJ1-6	TGTGCCAGCAGTGAGGAGGGGGGGAGTGTTGGTTCACCCCTCCACTTT	CASSEEGGSVGSPLHF
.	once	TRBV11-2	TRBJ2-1	TGTGCCAGCAGCCCCCCGGGGACCTACAATGAGCAGTTCTTC	CASSPPGTYNEQFF
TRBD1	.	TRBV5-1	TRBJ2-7	TGCGCCAGCAGCCAGACAGGGGTTAAGGAGCAGTACTTC	CASSQTGVKEQYF
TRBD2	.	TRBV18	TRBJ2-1	TGTGCCAGCTCACGGCGGGAGTCCTACAATGAGCAGTTCTTC	CASSRRESYNEQFF
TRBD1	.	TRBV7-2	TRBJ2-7	TGTGCCAGCAGTCCGGACAGGGAGTTCTACGAGCAGTACTTC	CASSPDREFYEQYF
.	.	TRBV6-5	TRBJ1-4	TGTGCCAGCAGTTACTCGGGGGGGGCTGGGGAAAAACTGTTTTTT	CASSYSGGAGEKLFF
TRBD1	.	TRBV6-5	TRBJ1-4	TGTGCCAGCAGTTACCGGGACAGGGGTGAAAAACTGTTTTTT	CASSYRDRGEKLFF
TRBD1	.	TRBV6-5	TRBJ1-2	TGTGCCAGCACTCGGACAGGGGATGGCTACACCTTC	CASTRTGDGYTF
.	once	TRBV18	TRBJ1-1	TGTGCCAGCTCACCCCAGACAGCCCCCACTGAAGCTTTCTTT	CASSPQTAPTEAFF
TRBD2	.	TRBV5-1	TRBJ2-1	TGCGCCAGCAGCTTGAAGCGGGCTAGCGGGAGAGACAATGAGCAGTTCTTC	CASSLKRASGRDNEQFF
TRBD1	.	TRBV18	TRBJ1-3	TGTGCCAGCTCAGAAACGACAGGGGGCGAAAACACCATATATTTT	CASSETTGGENTIYF
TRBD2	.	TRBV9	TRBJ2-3	TGTGCCAGCAGCGCGGTATCTAGCGGGAGGGCGCCAGATACGCAGTATTTT	CASSAVSSGRAPDTQYF
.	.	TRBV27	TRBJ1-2	TGTGCCAGCAGTTCCTATGGGGAACAGGGAGTTTCCCATAGTGCTGGCTACACCTTC	CASSSYGEQGVSHSAGYTF
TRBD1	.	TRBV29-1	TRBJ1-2	TGCAGCGTTGATCTTCCGACAGGGTATGGCTACACCTTC	CSVDLPTGYGYTF
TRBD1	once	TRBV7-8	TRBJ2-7	TGTGCCAGCAGCTTCTCCCCCGCAGGGGGCGTCTACGAGCAGTACTTC	CASSFSPAGGVYEQYF
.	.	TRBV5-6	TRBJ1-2	TGTGCCAGCAGCTTGCGTGGGGCCGGGGGCTATGGCTACACCTTC	CASSLRGAGGYGYTF